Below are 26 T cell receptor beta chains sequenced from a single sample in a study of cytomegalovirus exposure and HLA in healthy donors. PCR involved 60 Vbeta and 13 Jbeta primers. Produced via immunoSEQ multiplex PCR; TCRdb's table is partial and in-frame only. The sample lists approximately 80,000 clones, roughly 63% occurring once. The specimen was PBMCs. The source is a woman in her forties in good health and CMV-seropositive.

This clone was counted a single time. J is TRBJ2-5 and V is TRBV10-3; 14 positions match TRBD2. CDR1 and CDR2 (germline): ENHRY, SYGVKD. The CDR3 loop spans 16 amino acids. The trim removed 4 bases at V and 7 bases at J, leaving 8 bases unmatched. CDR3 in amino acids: CAISGLAGGGPGTQYF. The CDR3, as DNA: TGTGCCATCAGTGGACTAGCGGGAGGGGGCCCAGGGACCCAGTACTTC.

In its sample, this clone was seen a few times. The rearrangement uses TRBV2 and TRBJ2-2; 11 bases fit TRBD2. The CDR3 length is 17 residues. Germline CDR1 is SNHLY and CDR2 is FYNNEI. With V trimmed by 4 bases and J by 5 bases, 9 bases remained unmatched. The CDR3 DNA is TGTGCCAGCAGTGGAGGTTTGGGACTAGCGGCTACCGGGGAGCTGTTTTTT. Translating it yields CASSGGLGLAATGELFF.

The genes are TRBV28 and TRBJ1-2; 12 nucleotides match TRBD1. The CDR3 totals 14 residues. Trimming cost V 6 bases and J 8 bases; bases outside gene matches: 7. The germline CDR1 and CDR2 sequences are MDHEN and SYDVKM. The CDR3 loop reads CASSPGQGAEGYTF. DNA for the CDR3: TGTGCCAGCAGCCCGGGACAGGGGGCGGAGGGCTACACCTTC.

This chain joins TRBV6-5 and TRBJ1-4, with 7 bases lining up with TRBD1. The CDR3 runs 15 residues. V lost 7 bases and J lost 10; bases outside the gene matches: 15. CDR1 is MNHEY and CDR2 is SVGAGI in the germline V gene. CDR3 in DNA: TGTGCCAGCAATCCCGCCCCGGAGGGGGCGGGAAAACTGTTTTTT. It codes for CASNPAPEGAGKLFF.

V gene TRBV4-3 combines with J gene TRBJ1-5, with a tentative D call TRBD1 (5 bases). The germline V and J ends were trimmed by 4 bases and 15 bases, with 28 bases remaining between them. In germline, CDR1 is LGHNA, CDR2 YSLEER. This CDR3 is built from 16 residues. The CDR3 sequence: CASSPTWPVTGLFMHF. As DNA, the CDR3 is TGCGCCAGCAGCCCCACTTGGCCCGTAACAGGTCTATTTATGCATTTT.

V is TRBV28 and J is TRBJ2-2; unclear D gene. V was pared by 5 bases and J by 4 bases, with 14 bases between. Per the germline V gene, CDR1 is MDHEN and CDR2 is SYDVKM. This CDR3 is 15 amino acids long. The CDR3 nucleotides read TGTGCCAGCAGTCTCTCGACACTTTTCACCGGGGAGCTGTTTTTT. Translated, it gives CASSLSTLFTGELFF.

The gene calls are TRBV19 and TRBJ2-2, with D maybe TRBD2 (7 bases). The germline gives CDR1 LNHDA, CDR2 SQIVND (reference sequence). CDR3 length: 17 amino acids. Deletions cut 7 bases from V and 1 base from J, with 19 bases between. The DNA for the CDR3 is TGTGCCAGTATGGGGGGGAAGGGCAGGGGGAACACCGGGGAGCTGTTTTTT. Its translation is CASMGGKGRGNTGELFF.

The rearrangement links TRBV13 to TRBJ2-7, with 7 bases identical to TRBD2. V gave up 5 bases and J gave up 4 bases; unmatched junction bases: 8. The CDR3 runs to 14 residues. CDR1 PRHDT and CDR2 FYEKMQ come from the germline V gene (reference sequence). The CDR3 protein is CASSKTGTKYEQYF. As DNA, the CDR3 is TGTGCCAGCAGCAAAACCGGGACTAAATACGAGCAGTACTTC.

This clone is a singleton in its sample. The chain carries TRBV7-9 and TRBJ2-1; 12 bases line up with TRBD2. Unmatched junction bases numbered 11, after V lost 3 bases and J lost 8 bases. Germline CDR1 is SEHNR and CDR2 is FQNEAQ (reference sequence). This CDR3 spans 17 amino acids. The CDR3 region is CASSLPFGLAGNHEQFF. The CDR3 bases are TGTGCCAGCAGCTTGCCATTTGGACTAGCGGGAAACCATGAGCAGTTCTTC.

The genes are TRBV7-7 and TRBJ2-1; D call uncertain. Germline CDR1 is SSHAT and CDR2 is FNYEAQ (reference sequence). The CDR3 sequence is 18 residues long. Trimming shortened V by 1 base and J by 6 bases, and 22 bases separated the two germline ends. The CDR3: CASSLGAFGGLASNEQFF. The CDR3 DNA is TGTGCCAGCAGCTTAGGAGCTTTCGGCGGCCTGGCTTCCAATGAGCAGTTCTTC.

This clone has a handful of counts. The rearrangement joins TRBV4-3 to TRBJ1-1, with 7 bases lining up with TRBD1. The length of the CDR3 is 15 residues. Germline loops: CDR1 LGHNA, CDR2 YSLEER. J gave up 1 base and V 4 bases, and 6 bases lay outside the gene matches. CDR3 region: CASSPTGPKNTEAFF. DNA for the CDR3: TGCGCCAGCAGCCCGACAGGGCCCAAGAACACTGAAGCTTTCTTT.

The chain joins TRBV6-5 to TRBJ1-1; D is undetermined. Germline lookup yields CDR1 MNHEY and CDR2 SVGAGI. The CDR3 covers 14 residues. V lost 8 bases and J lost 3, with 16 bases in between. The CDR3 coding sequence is TGTGCCAGCCGGCCCTTGAGGAAGCACACTGAAGCTTTCTTT. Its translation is CASRPLRKHTEAFF.

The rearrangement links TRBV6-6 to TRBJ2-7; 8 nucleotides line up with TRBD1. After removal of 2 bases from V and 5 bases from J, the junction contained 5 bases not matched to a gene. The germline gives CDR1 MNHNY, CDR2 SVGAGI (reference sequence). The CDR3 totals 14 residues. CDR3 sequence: CASSYGQGAHEQYF. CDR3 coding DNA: TGTGCCAGCAGTTACGGGCAGGGGGCTCACGAGCAGTACTTC.

The CDR3 protein is CASSPVTGVTEQYF. Here the CDR3 DNA reads TGTGCCAGCAGCCCGGTGACGGGAGTGACCGAGCAGTACTTC. The chain carries TRBV27 and TRBJ2-7; possible D gene TRBD2, 6 bases. CDR3 length: 14 residues. CDR1 and CDR2 from the germline V gene are MNHEY and SMNVEV (reference sequence). V lost 6 bases and J 6 bases, leaving 18 bases between the germline ends.

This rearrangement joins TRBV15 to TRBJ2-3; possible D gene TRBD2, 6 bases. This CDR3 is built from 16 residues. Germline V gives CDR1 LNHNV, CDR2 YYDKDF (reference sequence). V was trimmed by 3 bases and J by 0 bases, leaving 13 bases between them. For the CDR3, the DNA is TGTGCCACCAGCAGGTACGGGAGCCTTAGCACAGATACGCAGTATTTT. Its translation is CATSRYGSLSTDTQYF. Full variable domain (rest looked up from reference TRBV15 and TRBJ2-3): DAMVIQNPRYQVTQFGKPVTLSCSQTLNHNVMYWYQQKSSQAPKLLFHYYDKDFNNEADTPDNFQSRRPNTSFCFLDIRSPGLGDTAMYLCATSRYGSLSTDTQYFGPGTRLTVL.

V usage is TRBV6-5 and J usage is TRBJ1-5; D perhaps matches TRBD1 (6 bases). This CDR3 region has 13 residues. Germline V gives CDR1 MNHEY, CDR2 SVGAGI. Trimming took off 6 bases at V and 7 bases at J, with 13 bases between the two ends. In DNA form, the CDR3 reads TGTGCCAGCAGCCCCAGGGGAGGGCAGCCCCAGCATTTT. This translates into CASSPRGGQPQHF.

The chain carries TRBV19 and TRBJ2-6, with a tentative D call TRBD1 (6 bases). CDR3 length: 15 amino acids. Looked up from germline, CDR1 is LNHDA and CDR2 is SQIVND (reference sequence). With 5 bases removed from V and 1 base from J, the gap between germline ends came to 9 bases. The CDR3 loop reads CASSVRGSGANVLTF. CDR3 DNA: TGTGCCAGTAGTGTTAGGGGGTCTGGGGCCAACGTCCTGACTTTC. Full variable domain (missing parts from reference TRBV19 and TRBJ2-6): DGGITQSPKYLFRKEGQNVTLSCEQNLNHDAMYWYRQDPGQGLRLIYYSQIVNDFQKGDIAEGYSVSREKKESFPLTVTSAQKNPTAFYLCASSVRGSGANVLTFGAGSRLTVL.

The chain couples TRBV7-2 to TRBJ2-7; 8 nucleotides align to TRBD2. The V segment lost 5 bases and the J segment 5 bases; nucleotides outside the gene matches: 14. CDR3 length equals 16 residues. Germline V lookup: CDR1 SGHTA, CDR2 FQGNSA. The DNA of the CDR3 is TGTGCCAGCAGCCTAGGGCCTTCTAGCGGGCCCAACGAGCAGTACTTC. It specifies CASSLGPSSGPNEQYF.

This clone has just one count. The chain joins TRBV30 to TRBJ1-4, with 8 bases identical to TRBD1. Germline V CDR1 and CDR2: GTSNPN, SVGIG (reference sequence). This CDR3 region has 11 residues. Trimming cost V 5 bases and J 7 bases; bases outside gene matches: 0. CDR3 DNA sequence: TGTGCCTGGGACAGGGGTGAAAAACTGTTTTTT. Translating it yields CAWDRGEKLFF.

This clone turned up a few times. The CDR3 nucleotides are TGTGCCAGCAGCTTGGGGTTGAAGGGGGCGGTCTACGAGCAGTACTTC. It encodes CASSLGLKGAVYEQYF. This chain links TRBV5-5 with TRBJ2-7, with TRBD1 identical over 7 bases. After removal of 0 bases from V and 3 bases from J, the junction contained 9 bases not matched to a gene. CDR3 size: 16 residues. The germline V gene has CDR1 SGHKS and CDR2 YYEKEE (reference sequence).

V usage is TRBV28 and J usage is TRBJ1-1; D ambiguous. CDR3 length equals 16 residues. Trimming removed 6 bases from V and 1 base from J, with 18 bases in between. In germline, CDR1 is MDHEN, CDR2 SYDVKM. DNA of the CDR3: TGTGCCAGCAGCCTTGATTGGACGGGAGGGAACACTGAAGCTTTCTTT. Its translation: CASSLDWTGGNTEAFF. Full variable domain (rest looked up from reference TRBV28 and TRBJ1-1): DVKVTQSSRYLVKRTGEKVFLECVQDMDHENMFWYRQDPGLGLRLIYFSYDVKMKEKGDIPEGYSVSREKKERFSLILESASTNQTSMYLCASSLDWTGGNTEAFFGQGTRLTVV.

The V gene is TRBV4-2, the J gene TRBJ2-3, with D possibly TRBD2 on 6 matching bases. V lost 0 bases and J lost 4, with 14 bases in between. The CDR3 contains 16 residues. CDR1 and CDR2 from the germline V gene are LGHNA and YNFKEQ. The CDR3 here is CASSQDLGSGSDTQYF. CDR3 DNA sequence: TGTGCCAGCAGCCAAGATTTGGGCAGCGGGTCAGATACGCAGTATTTT.

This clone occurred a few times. The CDR3: CASSTSGSNEQFF. CDR3 DNA: TGTGCCAGCAGCACCAGCGGGAGTAATGAGCAGTTCTTC. The chain combines TRBV7-3 with TRBJ2-1, with TRBD2 identical over 8 bases. Germline V gene lookup returns CDR1 SGHTA and CDR2 FQGTGA. The CDR3 length is 13 residues. The V segment lost 5 bases and the J segment 7 bases; nucleotides outside the gene matches: 4.

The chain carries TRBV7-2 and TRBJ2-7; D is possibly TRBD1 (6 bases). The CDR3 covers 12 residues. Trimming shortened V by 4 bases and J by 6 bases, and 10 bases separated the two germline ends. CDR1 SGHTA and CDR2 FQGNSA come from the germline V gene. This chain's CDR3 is CASSSSGAEQYF. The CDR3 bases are TGTGCCAGCAGCTCCTCAGGGGCCGAGCAGTACTTC.

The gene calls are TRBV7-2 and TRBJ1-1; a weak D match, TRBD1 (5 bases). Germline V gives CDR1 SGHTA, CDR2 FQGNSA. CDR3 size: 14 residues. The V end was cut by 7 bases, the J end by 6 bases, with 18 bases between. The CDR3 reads CASTIGRGDSEAFF. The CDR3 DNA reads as TGTGCCAGCACCATAGGGCGGGGGGACTCTGAAGCTTTCTTT. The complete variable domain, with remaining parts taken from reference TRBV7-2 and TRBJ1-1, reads GAGVSQSPSNKVTEKGKDVELRCDPISGHTALYWYRQSLGQGLEFLIYFQGNSAPDKSGLPSDRFSAERTGGSVSTLTIQRTQQEDSAVYLCASTIGRGDSEAFFGQGTRLTVV.

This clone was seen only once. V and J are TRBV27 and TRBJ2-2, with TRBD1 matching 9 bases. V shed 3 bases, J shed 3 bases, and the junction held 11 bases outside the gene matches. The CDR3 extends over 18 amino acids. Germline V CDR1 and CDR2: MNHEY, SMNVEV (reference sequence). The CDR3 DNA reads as TGTGCCAGCAGTTTCCTTGGATCAGGACAGGGGCACACCGGGGAGCTGTTTTTT. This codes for CASSFLGSGQGHTGELFF.